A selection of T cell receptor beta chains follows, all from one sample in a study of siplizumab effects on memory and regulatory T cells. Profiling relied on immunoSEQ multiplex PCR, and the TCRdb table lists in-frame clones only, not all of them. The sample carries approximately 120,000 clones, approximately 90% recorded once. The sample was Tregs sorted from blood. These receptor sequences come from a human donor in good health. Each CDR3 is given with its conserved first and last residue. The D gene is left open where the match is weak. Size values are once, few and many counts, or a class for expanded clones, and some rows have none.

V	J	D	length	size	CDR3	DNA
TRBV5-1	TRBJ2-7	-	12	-	CASSLEGYEQYF	TGCGCCAGCAGCTTGGAGGGTTACGAGCAGTACTTC
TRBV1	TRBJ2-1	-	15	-	CTSSPHVYRDNEQFF	TGCACCAGCAGCCCACACGTCTACCGCGACAATGAGCAGTTCTTC
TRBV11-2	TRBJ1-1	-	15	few	CASSFQRGARTEAFF	TGTGCCAGCAGCTTTCAGCGGGGGGCAAGAACTGAAGCTTTCTTT
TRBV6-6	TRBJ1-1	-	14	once	CASSRGSRSTEAFF	TGTGCCAGCAGTCGGGGCAGTCGAAGCACTGAAGCTTTCTTT
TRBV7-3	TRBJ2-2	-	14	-	CASSLTRYTGELFF	TGTGCCAGCTCATTGACGAGGTACACCGGGGAGCTGTTTTTT
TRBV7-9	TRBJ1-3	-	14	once	CASSSTGSGNTIYF	TGTGCCAGCAGCTCAACAGGGTCTGGAAACACCATATATTTT
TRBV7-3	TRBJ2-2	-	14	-	CASSPPNSPGTLFF	TGTGCCAGCAGCCCGCCGAATAGTCCCGGGACGCTGTTTTTT
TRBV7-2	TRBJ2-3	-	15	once	CASSLTVTGTDTQYF	TGTGCCAGCAGCCTGACAGTAACAGGCACAGATACGCAGTATTTT
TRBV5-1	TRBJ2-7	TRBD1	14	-	CASSLVQGMGEQYF	TGCGCCAGCAGCTTGGTACAGGGGATGGGCGAGCAGTACTTC
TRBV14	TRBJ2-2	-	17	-	CASSQDSWSWNTGELFF	TGTGCCAGCAGCCAAGATTCTTGGTCTTGGAACACCGGGGAGCTGTTTTTT
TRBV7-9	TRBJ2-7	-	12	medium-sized	CASSLVGNEQYF	TGTGCCAGCAGCTTAGTTGGGAACGAGCAGTACTTC
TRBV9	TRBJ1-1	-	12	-	CASSVVRGEAFF	TGTGCCAGCAGCGTAGTCAGGGGTGAAGCTTTCTTT
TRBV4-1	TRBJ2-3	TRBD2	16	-	CASSPSRTSGTDTQYF	TGCGCCAGCAGCCCCTCGAGGACTAGCGGCACAGATACGCAGTATTTT
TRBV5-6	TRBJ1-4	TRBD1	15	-	CASSLTGVLNEKLFF	TGTGCCAGCAGCTTGACAGGGGTCCTTAATGAAAAACTGTTTTTT
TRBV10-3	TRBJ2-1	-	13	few	CAISESLTREQFF	TGTGCCATCAGTGAGTCCCTGACTCGTGAGCAGTTCTTC
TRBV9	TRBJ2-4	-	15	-	CASSVEGIPKNIQYF	TGTGCCAGCAGCGTAGAAGGGATACCCAAAAACATTCAGTACTTC
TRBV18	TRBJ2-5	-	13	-	CASSRRGSETQYF	TGTGCCAGCTCAAGAAGGGGGTCGGAGACCCAGTACTTC
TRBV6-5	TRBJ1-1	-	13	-	CASNQPGSAEAFF	TGTGCCAGCAATCAACCGGGGAGCGCTGAAGCTTTCTTT
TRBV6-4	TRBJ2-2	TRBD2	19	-	CASSLGTSGGAWHTGELFF	TGTGCCAGCAGTCTCGGGACTAGCGGGGGGGCCTGGCACACCGGGGAGCTGTTTTTT
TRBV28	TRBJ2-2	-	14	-	CASSLPGTPEELFF	TGTGCCAGCAGTTTACCCGGGACTCCAGAGGAGCTGTTTTTT
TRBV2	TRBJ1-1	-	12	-	CASRGRAPEAFF	TGTGCCAGCAGGGGAAGGGCCCCTGAAGCTTTCTTT
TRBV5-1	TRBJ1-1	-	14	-	CASSWDGMNTEAFF	TGCGCCAGCAGCTGGGACGGGATGAACACTGAAGCTTTCTTT
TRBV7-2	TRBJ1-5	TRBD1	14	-	CASSRDSLGQPQHF	TGTGCCAGTTCTCGGGACAGCCTTGGTCAGCCCCAGCATTTT
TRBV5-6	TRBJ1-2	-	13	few	CASSPRVRGGYTF	TGTGCCAGCAGCCCCAGGGTGAGGGGTGGCTACACCTTC
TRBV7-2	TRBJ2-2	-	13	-	CASSFRNTGELFF	TGTGCCAGCAGCTTCAGGAACACCGGGGAGCTGTTTTTT
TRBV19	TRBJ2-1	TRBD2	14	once	CASVSGGAQNEQFF	TGTGCCAGTGTTAGCGGGGGGGCTCAGAATGAGCAGTTCTTC
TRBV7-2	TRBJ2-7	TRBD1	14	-	CASSSGTGFYEQYF	TGTGCCAGCAGCTCGGGGACAGGTTTCTACGAGCAGTACTTC
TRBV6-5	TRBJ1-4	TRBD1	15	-	CASSSTGRTNEKLFF	TGTGCCAGCAGTTCGACAGGGCGGACTAATGAAAAACTGTTTTTT
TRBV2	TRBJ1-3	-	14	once	CASGQSIIGNTIYF	TGTGCCAGCGGGCAGTCTATTATAGGAAACACCATATATTTT
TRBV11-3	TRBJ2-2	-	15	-	CASSPGSRYTGELFF	TGTGCCAGCAGCCCCGGTAGCCGATACACCGGGGAGCTGTTTTTT
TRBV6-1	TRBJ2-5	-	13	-	CASSVAEQETQYF	TGTGCCAGCAGTGTGGCAGAACAAGAGACCCAGTACTTC
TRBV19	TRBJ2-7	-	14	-	CASSPQGSPYEQYF	TGTGCCAGTAGTCCGCAGGGATCCCCCTACGAGCAGTACTTC
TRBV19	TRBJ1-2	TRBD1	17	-	CASSIPNFGDRGVGYTF	TGTGCCAGTAGCATACCCAACTTTGGGGACAGGGGAGTTGGCTACACCTTC
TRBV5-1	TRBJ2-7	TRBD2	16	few	CASSARGGRAGSEQYF	TGCGCCAGCAGCGCGCGGGGCGGGAGGGCCGGGTCCGAGCAGTACTTC
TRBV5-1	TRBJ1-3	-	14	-	CASRLGGIGNTIYF	TGCGCCAGCAGGTTGGGAGGGATTGGAAACACCATATATTTT
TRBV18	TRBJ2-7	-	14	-	CASSPTSGAYEQYF	TGTGCCAGCTCACCTACCAGCGGAGCTTACGAGCAGTACTTC
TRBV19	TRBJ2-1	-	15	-	CASTTHREYYNEQFF	TGTGCCAGTACCACCCACAGGGAATACTACAATGAGCAGTTCTTC
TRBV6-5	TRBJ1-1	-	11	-	CASSRNTEAFF	TGTGCCAGCAGTCGAAACACTGAAGCTTTCTTT
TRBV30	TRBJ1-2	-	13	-	CAWSWLINYGYTF	TGTGCCTGGAGTTGGCTAATTAACTATGGCTACACCTTC
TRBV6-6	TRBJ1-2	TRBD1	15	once	CASSYSTGVNYGYTF	TGTGCCAGCAGTTACTCAACAGGGGTTAACTATGGCTACACCTTC
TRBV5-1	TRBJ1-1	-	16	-	CASSLAGGIMNTEAFF	TGCGCCAGCAGCTTGGCCGGGGGAATCATGAACACTGAAGCTTTCTTT
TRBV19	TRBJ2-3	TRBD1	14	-	CASRRQGYTDTQYF	TGTGCCAGTAGGAGACAGGGATACACAGATACGCAGTATTTT
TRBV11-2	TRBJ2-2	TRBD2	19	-	CASSSGLAGGFANTGELFF	TGTGCCAGCAGCTCGGGACTAGCGGGGGGGTTCGCGAACACCGGGGAGCTGTTTTTT
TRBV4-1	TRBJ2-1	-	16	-	CASSLGRRFGHNEQFF	TGCGCCAGCAGCCTCGGGAGACGATTCGGACACAATGAGCAGTTCTTC
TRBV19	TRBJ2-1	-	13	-	CASSPDYVGEQFF	TGTGCCAGTAGTCCAGACTATGTAGGTGAGCAGTTCTTC
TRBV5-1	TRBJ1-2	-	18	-	CASSLEVLRPQSNYGYTF	TGCGCCAGCAGCTTGGAGGTTCTGAGGCCCCAATCTAACTATGGCTACACCTTC
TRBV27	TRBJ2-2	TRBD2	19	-	CASSSLDRLAGEKAGELFF	TGTGCCAGCAGTTCACTTGATAGGCTAGCGGGAGAAAAGGCCGGGGAGCTGTTTTTT
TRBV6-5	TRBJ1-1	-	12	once	CASSSPRGEAFF	TGTGCCAGCAGTTCCCCTCGGGGCGAAGCTTTCTTT
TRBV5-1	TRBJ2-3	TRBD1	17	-	CASSLSFGQGVKDTQYF	TGCGCCAGCAGCTTGAGTTTCGGACAGGGGGTGAAAGATACGCAGTATTTT
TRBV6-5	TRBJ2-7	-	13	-	CASRTAGNYEQYF	TGTGCCAGCAGAACAGCAGGGAACTACGAGCAGTACTTC
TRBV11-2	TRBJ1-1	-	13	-	CASSLRVRSEAFF	TGTGCCAGCAGCTTGAGGGTTAGGTCTGAAGCTTTCTTT
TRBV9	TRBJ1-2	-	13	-	CASGKNSNYGYTF	TGTGCCAGCGGCAAAAACAGTAACTATGGCTACACCTTC
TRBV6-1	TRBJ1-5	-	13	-	CASSEGISQPQHF	TGTGCCAGCAGTGAAGGGATCAGCCAGCCCCAGCATTTT
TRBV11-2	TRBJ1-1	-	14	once	CASSQGRGNTEAFF	TGTGCCAGCAGCCAGGGACGGGGGAACACTGAAGCTTTCTTT
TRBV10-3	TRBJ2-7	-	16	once	CAISGQPSWASYEQYF	TGTGCCATCAGTGGACAGCCTTCTTGGGCCAGCTACGAGCAGTACTTC
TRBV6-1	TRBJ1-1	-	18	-	CASSERFQGRNLNTEAFF	TGTGCCAGCAGTGAACGGTTCCAGGGGCGAAACTTGAACACTGAAGCTTTCTTT
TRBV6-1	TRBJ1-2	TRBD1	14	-	CASSELGQNYGYTF	TGTGCCAGCAGTGAATTGGGACAGAACTATGGCTACACCTTC
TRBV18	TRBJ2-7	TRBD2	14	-	CASSPPSGAYEQYF	TGTGCCAGCTCACCACCCAGCGGGGCCTACGAGCAGTACTTC
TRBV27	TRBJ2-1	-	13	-	CASSPSTYNEQFF	TGTGCCAGCAGCCCCTCAACCTACAATGAGCAGTTCTTC